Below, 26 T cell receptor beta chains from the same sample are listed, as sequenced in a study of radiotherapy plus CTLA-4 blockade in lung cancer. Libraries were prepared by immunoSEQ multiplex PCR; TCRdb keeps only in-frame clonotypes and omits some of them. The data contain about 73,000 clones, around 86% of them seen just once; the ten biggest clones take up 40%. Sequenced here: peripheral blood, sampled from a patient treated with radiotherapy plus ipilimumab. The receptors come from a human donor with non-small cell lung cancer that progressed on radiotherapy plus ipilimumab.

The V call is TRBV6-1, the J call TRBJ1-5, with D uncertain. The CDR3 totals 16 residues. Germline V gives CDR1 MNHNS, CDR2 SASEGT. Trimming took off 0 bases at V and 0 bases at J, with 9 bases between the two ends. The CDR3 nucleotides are TGTGCCAGCAGTGAAGCATTCCAGGTTAGCAATCAGCCCCAGCATTTT. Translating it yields CASSEAFQVSNQPQHF.

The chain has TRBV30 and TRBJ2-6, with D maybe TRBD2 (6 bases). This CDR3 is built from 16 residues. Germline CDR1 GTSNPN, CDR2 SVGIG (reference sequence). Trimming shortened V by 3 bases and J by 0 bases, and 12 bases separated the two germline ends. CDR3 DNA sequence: TGTGCCTGGAGGTTTTGGAGGGGCTCTGGGGCCAACGTCCTGACTTTC. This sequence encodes CAWRFWRGSGANVLTF. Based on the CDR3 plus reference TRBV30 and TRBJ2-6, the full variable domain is SQTIHQWPATLVQPVGSPLSLECTVEGTSNPNLYWYRQAAGRGLQLLFYSVGIGQISSEVPQNLSASRPQDRQFILSSKKLLLSDSGFYLCAWRFWRGSGANVLTFGAGSRLTVL.

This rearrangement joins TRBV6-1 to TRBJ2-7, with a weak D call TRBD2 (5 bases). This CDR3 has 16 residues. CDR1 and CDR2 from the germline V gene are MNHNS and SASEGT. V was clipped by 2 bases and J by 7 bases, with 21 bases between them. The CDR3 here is CASSELSVEYPVEQYV. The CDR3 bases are TGTGCCAGCAGTGAACTTAGCGTGGAATATCCCGTGGAGCAGTACGTC.

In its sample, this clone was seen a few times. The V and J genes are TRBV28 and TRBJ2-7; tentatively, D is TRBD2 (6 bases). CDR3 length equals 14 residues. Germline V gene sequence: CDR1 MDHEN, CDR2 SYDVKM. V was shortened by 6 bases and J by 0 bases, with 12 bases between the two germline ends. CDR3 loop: CASSGTLSSYEQYF. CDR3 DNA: TGTGCCAGCAGCGGGACTCTTAGCTCCTACGAGCAGTACTTC. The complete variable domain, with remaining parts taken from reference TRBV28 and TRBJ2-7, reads DVKVTQSSRYLVKRTGEKVFLECVQDMDHENMFWYRQDPGLGLRLIYFSYDVKMKEKGDIPEGYSVSREKKERFSLILESASTNQTSMYLCASSGTLSSYEQYFGPGTRLTVT.

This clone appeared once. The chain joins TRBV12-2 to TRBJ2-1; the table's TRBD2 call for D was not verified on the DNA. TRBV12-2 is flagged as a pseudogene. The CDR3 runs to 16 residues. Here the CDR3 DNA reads TGTGCAAGTCGCTTACTATCCGAGCGGGAGGCGGTTGAGCAGTTCTTC. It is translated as CASRLLSEREAVEQFF.

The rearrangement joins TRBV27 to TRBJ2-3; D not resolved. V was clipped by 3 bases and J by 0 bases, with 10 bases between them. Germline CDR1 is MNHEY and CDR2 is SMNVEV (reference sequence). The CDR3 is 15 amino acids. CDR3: CASSFIFKSTDTQYF. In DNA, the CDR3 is TGTGCCAGCAGTTTTATATTCAAGAGCACAGATACGCAGTATTTT.

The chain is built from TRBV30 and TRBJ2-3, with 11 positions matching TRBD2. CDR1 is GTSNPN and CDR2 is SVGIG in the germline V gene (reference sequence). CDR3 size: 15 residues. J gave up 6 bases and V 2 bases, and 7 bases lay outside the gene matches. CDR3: CAWSSLAGVHDTQYF. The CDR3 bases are TGTGCCTGGAGTTCACTAGCGGGAGTTCATGATACGCAGTATTTT.

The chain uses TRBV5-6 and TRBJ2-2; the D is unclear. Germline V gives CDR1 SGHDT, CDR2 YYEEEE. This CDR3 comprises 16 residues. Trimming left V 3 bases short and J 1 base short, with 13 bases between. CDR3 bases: TGTGCCAGCAGCTATGGGTTCGGCGAGAACACCGGGGAGCTGTTTTTT. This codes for CASSYGFGENTGELFF.

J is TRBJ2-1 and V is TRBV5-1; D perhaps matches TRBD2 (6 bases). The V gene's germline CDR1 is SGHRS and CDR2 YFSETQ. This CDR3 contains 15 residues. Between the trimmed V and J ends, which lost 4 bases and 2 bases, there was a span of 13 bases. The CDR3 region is CASSTTRNPYNEQFF. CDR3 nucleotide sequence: TGCGCCAGCAGCACGACTAGAAACCCCTACAATGAGCAGTTCTTC.

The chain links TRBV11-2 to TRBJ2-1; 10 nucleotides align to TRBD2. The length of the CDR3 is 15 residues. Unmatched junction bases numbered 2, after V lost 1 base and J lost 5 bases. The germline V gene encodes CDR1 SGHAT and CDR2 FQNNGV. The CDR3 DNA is TGTGCCAGCAGCTTAGCACTAGCGGGGCACAATGAGCAGTTCTTC. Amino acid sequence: CASSLALAGHNEQFF.

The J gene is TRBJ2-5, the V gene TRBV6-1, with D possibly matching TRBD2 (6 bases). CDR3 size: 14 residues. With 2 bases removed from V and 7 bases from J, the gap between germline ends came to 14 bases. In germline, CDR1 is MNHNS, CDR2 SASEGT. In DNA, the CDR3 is TGTGCCAGCAGTGAATTGGGGGGTGAGGGGACCCAGTACTTC. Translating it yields CASSELGGEGTQYF.

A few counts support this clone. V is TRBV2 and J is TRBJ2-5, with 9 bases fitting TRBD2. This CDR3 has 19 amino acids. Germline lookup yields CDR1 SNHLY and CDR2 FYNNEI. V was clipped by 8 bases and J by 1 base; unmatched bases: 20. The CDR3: CASSPPFSDSGSLQETQYF. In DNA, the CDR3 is TGTGCCAGCTCCCCCCCGTTTTCAGATAGCGGGAGTCTCCAAGAGACCCAGTACTTC.

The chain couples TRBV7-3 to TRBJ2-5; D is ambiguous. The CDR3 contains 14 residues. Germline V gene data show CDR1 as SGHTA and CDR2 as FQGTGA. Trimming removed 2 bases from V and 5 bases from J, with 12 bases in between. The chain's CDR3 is CASSLDGGLETQYF. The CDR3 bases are TGTGCCAGCAGCTTAGACGGTGGCCTGGAGACCCAGTACTTC.

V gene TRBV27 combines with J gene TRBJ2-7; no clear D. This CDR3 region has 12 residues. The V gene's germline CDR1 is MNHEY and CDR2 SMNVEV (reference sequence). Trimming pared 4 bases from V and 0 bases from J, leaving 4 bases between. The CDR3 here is CASSSLSYEQYF. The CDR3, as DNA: TGTGCCAGCAGTTCCCTCTCCTACGAGCAGTACTTC.

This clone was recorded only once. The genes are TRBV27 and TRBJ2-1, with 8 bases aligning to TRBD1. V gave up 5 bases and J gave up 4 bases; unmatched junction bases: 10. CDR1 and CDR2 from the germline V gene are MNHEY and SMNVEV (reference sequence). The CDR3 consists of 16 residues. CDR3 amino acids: CASSTRQGIWYNEQFF. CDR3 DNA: TGTGCCAGCAGTACTAGACAGGGGATCTGGTACAATGAGCAGTTCTTC.

The CDR3 DNA follows: TGTGCCAGCAGTTTTTCCGGAATGAGCTCCTACGAGCAGTACGTC. This codes for CASSFSGMSSYEQYV. The J gene is TRBJ2-7, the V gene TRBV27; no firm D call. CDR1 is MNHEY, CDR2 SMNVEV, per germline (reference sequence). The CDR3 contains 15 residues. V was shortened by 3 bases and J by 0 bases, with 12 bases between the two germline ends.

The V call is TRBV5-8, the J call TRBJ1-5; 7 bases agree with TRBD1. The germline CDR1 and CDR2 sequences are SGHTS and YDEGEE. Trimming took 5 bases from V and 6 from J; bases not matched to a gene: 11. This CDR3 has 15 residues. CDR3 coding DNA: TGTGCCAGCAGAGACCGGGCCACAGGGGCTCAGCCCCAGCATTTT. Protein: CASRDRATGAQPQHF.

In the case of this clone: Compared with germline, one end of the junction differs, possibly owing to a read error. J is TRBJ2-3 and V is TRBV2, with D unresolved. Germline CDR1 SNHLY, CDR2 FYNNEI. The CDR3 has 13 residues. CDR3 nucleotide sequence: TGTACCAGCAGTGAGCCGGCCGCAGATACGCAGTATTTT. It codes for CTSSEPAADTQYF.

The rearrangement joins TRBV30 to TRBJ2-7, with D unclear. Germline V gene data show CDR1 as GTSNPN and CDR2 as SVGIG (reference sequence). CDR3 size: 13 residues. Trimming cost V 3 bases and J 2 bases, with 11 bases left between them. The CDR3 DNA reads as TGTGCCTGGAGAGGGCCCTACACCTACGAGCAGTACTTC. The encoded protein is CAWRGPYTYEQYF.

The CDR3: CASRWGNLNTEAFF. The CDR3 DNA reads TGTGCCAGCAGATGGGGCAACTTGAACACTGAAGCTTTCTTT. The rearrangement links TRBV6-1 to TRBJ1-1, with a possible D match to TRBD1 (5 bases). The CDR3 sequence is 14 residues long. Germline V gives CDR1 MNHNS, CDR2 SASEGT. Trimming took off 6 bases at V and 0 bases at J, with 11 bases between the two ends.

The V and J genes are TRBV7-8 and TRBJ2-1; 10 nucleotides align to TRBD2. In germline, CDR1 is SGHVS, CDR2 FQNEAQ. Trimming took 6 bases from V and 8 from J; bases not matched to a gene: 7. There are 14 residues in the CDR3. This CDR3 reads CASRLTSGLDEQFF. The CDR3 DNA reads TGTGCCAGCAGACTGACTAGCGGGTTGGATGAGCAGTTCTTC.

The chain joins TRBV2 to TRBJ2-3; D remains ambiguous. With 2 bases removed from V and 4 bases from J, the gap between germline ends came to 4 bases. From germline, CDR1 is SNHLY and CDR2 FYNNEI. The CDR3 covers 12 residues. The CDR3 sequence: CASSELADTQYF. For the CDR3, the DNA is TGTGCCAGCAGTGAACTAGCAGATACGCAGTATTTT.

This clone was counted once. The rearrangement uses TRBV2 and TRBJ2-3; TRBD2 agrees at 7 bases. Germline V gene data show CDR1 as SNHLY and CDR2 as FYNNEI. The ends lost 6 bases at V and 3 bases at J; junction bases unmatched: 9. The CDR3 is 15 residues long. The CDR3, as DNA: TGTGCCAGCAGGCAACTAGCGCAAGGGACAGATACGCAGTATTTT. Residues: CASRQLAQGTDTQYF.

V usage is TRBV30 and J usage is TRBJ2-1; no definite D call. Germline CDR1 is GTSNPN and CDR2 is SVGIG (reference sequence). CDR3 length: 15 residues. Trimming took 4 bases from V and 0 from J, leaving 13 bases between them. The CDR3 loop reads CAWKFGGSSYNEQFF. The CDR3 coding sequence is TGTGCCTGGAAGTTTGGCGGAAGCTCCTACAATGAGCAGTTCTTC.

CDR3 sequence: CASRYSRNQPQHF. Written as DNA, the CDR3 is TGTGCCAGCAGATACAGTCGCAATCAGCCCCAGCATTTT. The V and J genes are TRBV6-5 and TRBJ1-5, with D uncertain. The CDR3 has 13 residues. V lost 6 bases and J lost 2, with 8 bases in between. Germline loops: CDR1 MNHEY, CDR2 SVGAGI.

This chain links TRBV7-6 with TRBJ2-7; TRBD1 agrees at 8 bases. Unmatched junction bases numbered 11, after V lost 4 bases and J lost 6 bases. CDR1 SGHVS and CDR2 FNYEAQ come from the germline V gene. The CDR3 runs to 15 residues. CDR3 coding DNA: TGTGCCAGCAGCTCCTCGACAGGGGCGATATCCGAGCAGTACTTC. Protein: CASSSSTGAISEQYF.